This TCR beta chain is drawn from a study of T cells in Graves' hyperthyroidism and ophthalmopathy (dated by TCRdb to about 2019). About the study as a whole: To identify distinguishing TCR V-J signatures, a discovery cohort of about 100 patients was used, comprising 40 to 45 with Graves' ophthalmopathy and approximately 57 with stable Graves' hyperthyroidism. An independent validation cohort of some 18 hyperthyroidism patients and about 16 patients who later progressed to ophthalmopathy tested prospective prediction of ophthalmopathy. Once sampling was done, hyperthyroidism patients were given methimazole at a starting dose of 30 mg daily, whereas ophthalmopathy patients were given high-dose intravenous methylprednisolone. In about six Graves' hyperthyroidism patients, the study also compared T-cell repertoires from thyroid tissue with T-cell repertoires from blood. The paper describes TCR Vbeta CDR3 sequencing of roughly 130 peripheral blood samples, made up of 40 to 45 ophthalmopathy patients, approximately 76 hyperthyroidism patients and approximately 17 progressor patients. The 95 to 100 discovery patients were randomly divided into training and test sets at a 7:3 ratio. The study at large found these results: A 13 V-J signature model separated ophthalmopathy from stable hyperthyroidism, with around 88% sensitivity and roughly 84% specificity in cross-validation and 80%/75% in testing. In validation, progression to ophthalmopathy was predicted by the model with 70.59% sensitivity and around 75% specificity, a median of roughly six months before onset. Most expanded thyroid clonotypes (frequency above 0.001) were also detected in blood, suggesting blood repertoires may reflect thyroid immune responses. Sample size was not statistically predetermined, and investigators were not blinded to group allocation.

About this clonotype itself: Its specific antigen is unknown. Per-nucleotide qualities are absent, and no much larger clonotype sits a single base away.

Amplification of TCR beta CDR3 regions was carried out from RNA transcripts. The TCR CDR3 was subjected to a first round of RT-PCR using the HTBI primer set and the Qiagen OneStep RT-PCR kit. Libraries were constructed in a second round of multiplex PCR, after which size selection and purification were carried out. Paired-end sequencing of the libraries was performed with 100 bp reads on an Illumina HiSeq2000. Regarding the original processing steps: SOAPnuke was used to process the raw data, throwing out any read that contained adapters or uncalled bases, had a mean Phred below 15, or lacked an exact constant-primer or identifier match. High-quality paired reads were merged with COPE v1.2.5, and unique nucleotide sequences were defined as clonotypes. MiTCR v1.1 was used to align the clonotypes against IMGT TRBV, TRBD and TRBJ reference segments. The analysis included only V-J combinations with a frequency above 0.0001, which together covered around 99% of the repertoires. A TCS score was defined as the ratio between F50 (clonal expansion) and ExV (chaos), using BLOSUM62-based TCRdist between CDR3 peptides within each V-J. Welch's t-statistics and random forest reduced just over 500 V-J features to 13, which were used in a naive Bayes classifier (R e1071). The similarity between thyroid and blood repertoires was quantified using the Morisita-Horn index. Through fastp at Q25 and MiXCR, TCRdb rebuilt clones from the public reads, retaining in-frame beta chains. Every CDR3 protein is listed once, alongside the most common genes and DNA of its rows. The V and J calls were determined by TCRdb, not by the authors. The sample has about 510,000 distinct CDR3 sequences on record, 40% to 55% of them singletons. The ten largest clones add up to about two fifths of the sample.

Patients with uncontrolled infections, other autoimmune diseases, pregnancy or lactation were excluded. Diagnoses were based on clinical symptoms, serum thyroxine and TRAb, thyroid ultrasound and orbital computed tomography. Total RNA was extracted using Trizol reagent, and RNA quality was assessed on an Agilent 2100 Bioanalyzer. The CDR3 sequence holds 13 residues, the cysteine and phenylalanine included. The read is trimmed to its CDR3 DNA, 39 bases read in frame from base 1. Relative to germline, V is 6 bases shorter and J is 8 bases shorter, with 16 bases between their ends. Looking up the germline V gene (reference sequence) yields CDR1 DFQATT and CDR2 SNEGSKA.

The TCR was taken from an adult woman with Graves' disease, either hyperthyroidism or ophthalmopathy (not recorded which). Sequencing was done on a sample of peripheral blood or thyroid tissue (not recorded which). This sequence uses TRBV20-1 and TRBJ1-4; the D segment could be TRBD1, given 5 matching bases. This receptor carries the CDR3 CSAAEGRGEKLFF. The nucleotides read TGCAGTGCAGCGGAGGGGCGCGGGGAAAAACTGTTTTTT.